Listed here is a single TCR beta chain. Germline lookup yields CDR1 MNHEY and CDR2 SMNVEV (reference sequence). V was shortened by 0 bases and J by 7 bases, with 15 bases between the two germline ends. The CDR3 is 15 residues long. This entry comes from a study of blood T cell repertoires in COVID-19. The assay was immunoSEQ multiplex PCR, and TCRdb's table has in-frame clones only and misses some. This table holds roughly 200,000 clones, around 83% found once. Source material: PBMCs or T cells enriched from blood (not recorded which). This chain links TRBV27 with TRBJ1-2; D gene ambiguous. The clonotype originates from a man in his forties who had recovered from COVID-19. The DNA of the CDR3 is TGTGCCAGCAGTTTATCGTGGTTCTCGGGAGGTGGCTACACCTTC. Residues: CASSLSWFSGGGYTF.